The 28 T cell receptor beta chains presented below share a single source sample, sequenced in a study of vaccination effects on CD4 cells after COVID-19. Profiling relied on immunoSEQ multiplex PCR, and the TCRdb table lists in-frame clones only, not all of them. The data contain roughly 24,000 clones, about 80% of them seen just once; the ten biggest clones take up about 6.3%. Within the ViraFEST assay, antigen-specific CD4+ T cells underwent expansion with viral peptide pools prior to sequencing. At the end of roughly ten days of culture, CD4+ T cells were isolated. Two-dose vaccination with either BNT162b2 or mRNA-1273 was given to the participants. These receptors' antigens are unknown. This specimen consisted of CD4+ T cells from PBMCs cultured with SARS-CoV-2 spike peptides, obtained after COVID-19 vaccination. The source of these receptors is a human donor who received a COVID-19 vaccine. Some clones in this sample may be carry-over from other donors' samples.

This clone is deemed medium-sized (0.01 to 0.1%). V is TRBV24-1 and J is TRBJ2-5, with D possibly being TRBD1 (7 bases). V was trimmed by 3 bases and J by 2 bases, leaving 15 bases between them. CDR1 is KGHDR and CDR2 is SFDVKD in the germline V gene. CDR3 size: 16 residues. DNA of the CDR3: TGTGCCACCAGTGATGGCCAGGGGGGTAGTCAAGAGACCCAGTACTTC. Protein sequence: CATSDGQGGSQETQYF.

This clone was counted a few times. The V call is TRBV6-2 or TRBV6-3, the J call TRBJ1-2; possible D gene TRBD1, 6 bases. Germline V gene sequence: CDR1 MNHEY, CDR2 SVGEGT. V was trimmed by 4 bases and J by 5 bases, leaving 8 bases between them. This CDR3 contains 12 residues. The DNA of the CDR3 is TGTGCCAGCAGTTGGACAGAGTATGGCTACACCTTC. Amino acid sequence: CASSWTEYGYTF.

The J gene is TRBJ2-3, the V gene TRBV18; 9 nucleotides agree with TRBD2. Germline CDR1 KGHSH, CDR2 LQKENI. Trimming cost V 3 bases and J 2 bases; bases outside gene matches: 3. This CDR3 contains 15 residues. This CDR3 reads CASSPLAGSTDTQYF. The CDR3 region has the DNA TGTGCCAGCTCACCCCTAGCGGGGTCCACAGATACGCAGTATTTT.

V usage is TRBV3-1 (or the pseudogene TRBV3-2) and J usage is TRBJ1-4; TRBD1 matches 7 bases. The V gene's germline CDR1 is LGHDT and CDR2 YNNKEL (reference sequence). CDR3 length: 15 amino acids. The V segment lost 4 bases and the J segment 5 bases; nucleotides outside the gene matches: 7. CDR3 DNA sequence: TGTGCCAGCAGCCCCCATGACAGGGAGAATGAAAAACTGTTTTTT. Its protein is CASSPHDRENEKLFF.

The rearrangement links TRBV18 to TRBJ1-1, with D possibly being TRBD1 (5 bases). Germline CDR1 reads KGHSH; CDR2 reads LQKENI. Trimming took 4 bases from V and 3 from J, leaving 15 bases between them. The CDR3 loop spans 15 amino acids. The CDR3 sequence: CASSLGLGGDTEAFF. The DNA of the CDR3 is TGTGCCAGCTCACTAGGTTTGGGGGGAGACACTGAAGCTTTCTTT.

The chain has TRBV2 and TRBJ1-4; D remains unclear. Per the germline V gene, CDR1 is SNHLY and CDR2 is FYNNEI. The length of the CDR3 is 11 residues. The V end was cut by 4 bases, the J end by 11 bases, with 8 bases between. Here the CDR3 reads CASSGNQKLFF. The CDR3 region has the DNA TGTGCCAGCAGTGGGAACCAGAAACTGTTTTTT. The full variable domain, rest sourced from reference TRBV2 and TRBJ1-4, is EPEVTQTPSHQVTQMGQEVILRCVPISNHLYFYWYRQILGQKVEFLVSFYNNEISEKSEIFDDQFSVERPDGSNFTLKIRSTKLEDSAMYFCASSGNQKLFFGSGTQLSVL.

The V call is TRBV5-6, the J call TRBJ2-7, with TRBD1 matching over 9 bases. The CDR3 sequence is 15 residues long. V dropped 4 bases and J dropped 4; count of bases not matched to a gene: 9. CDR1 SGHDT and CDR2 YYEEEE come from the germline V gene. CDR3 sequence (DNA): TGTGCCAGCAGCCAGAAGACAGGGGGAAAGTACGAGCAGTACGTC. Protein: CASSQKTGGKYEQYV.

The CDR3 nucleotides are TGTGCCACCAGTAAAGAGTTTTATACCTACGAGCAGTACGTC. Translation gives CATSKEFYTYEQYV. The chain links TRBV15 to TRBJ2-7; D gene ambiguous. Germline CDR1 LNHNV, CDR2 YYDKDF (reference sequence). The CDR3 runs to 14 residues. V lost 6 bases to trimming and J lost 2 bases, with 14 bases between them.

V gene TRBV18 combines with J gene TRBJ1-1; D unresolved. Germline V gives CDR1 KGHSH, CDR2 LQKENI. The CDR3 totals 15 residues. Trimming removed 0 bases from V and 0 bases from J, with 8 bases in between. The DNA for the CDR3 is TGTGCCAGCTCACCACCGCCACATTTGAACACTGAAGCTTTCTTT. It encodes CASSPPPHLNTEAFF.

The J gene is TRBJ2-5, the V gene TRBV19; the D is unclear. The CDR3 consists of 14 residues. CDR1 is LNHDA, CDR2 SQIVND, per germline (reference sequence). V lost 5 bases, J lost 5 bases, and 15 bases lay in between. This CDR3 reads CASSEGSARETQYF. CDR3 in DNA: TGTGCCAGTAGTGAAGGCAGCGCCAGGGAGACCCAGTACTTC.

This clone is labeled as large (0.1 to 1%). The V and J genes are TRBV24-1 and TRBJ2-5; 14 nucleotides agree with TRBD2. Per germline, CDR1 KGHDR and CDR2 SFDVKD. Trimming at V came to 4 bases and at J to 4 bases, leaving 4 bases not matched to a gene. This CDR3 spans 16 amino acids. The CDR3 DNA reads TGTGCCACCAGTGAGACTAGCGGGGGGGCTTCAGAGACCCAGTACTTC. It yields the protein CATSETSGGASETQYF.

The chain employs TRBV10-3 and TRBJ2-1; 9 bases map to TRBD2. CDR3 length equals 15 residues. The junction had 7 bases not matched to a gene; V was cut back by 4 bases and J by 6 bases. Germline V gene sequence: CDR1 ENHRY, CDR2 SYGVKD. The CDR3 sequence is CAISASGASLNEQFF. The CDR3, as DNA: TGTGCCATCAGTGCTAGCGGGGCATCCCTCAATGAGCAGTTCTTC.

This rearrangement joins TRBV19 to TRBJ2-5, with D possibly called TRBD1 or TRBD2 (5 bases each). CDR1 and CDR2 (germline): LNHDA, SQIVND (reference sequence). The CDR3 contains 13 residues. The V end was cut by 6 bases, the J end by 2 bases, with 10 bases between. The CDR3 DNA is TGTGCCAGTAGCCGGGACCTTCAAGAGACCCAGTACTTC. It specifies CASSRDLQETQYF.

This chain links TRBV6-5 with TRBJ1-2; D is unclear. The CDR3 sequence is 13 residues long. The V and J ends lost 6 bases and 4 bases respectively, with 12 bases between them. Germline-derived CDR1 and CDR2 are MNHEY and SVGAGI. The CDR3, as DNA: TGTGCCAGCAGAGCCGGACCGGGCTATGGCTACACCTTC. This sequence encodes CASRAGPGYGYTF.

The chain employs TRBV6-2 or TRBV6-3 and TRBJ2-2, with D unclear. Per the germline V gene, CDR1 is MNHEY and CDR2 is SVGEGT. The CDR3 consists of 13 residues. V gave up 4 bases and J gave up 0 bases, with 3 bases separating them. The CDR3 protein is CASSWANTGELFF. Written as DNA, the CDR3 is TGTGCCAGCAGTTGGGCGAACACCGGGGAGCTGTTTTTT.

This clone was seen only a few times. The rearrangement uses TRBV7-9 and TRBJ1-4; 7 nucleotides line up with TRBD1. The CDR3 totals 16 residues. The V gene end was trimmed by 1 base and the J gene end by 0 bases; junction bases not matched to a gene: 2. Germline-derived CDR1 and CDR2 are SEHNR and FQNEAQ (reference sequence). This chain's CDR3 is CASSLGQGPTNEKLFF. CDR3 coding DNA: TGTGCCAGCAGCTTAGGACAGGGTCCAACTAATGAAAAACTGTTTTTT.

V usage is TRBV7-3 and J usage is TRBJ1-4; D call uncertain. Trimming removed 5 bases at V and 9 bases at J, with 13 bases between. The CDR3 sequence is 13 residues long. The germline V gene encodes CDR1 SGHTA and CDR2 FQGTGA. The CDR3 reads CASSPGLNQKLFF. DNA of the CDR3: TGTGCCAGCAGCCCTGGCTTAAATCAAAAACTGTTTTTT.

The chain has TRBV28 and TRBJ1-2; 9 nucleotides agree with TRBD1. Unmatched junction bases numbered 6, after V lost 8 bases and J lost 2 bases. The CDR3 sequence is 14 residues long. Germline V CDR1 and CDR2: MDHEN, SYDVKM. CDR3 sequence reads: CASGSQGANYGYTF. The CDR3 DNA is TGTGCCAGCGGGTCACAGGGGGCGAACTATGGCTACACCTTC.

The V and J genes are TRBV5-5 and TRBJ2-2; D remains ambiguous. The CDR3 extends over 17 amino acids. The V gene lost 2 bases and the J gene lost 2 bases, with 16 bases spanning the gap. Germline CDR1 SGHKS, CDR2 YYEKEE (reference sequence). This chain's CDR3 is CASSFVRQAINTGELFF. The CDR3 bases are TGTGCCAGCAGCTTCGTTAGGCAGGCGATTAACACCGGGGAGCTGTTTTTT.

This clone was detected once. The J gene is TRBJ1-1, the V gene TRBV5-1; 7 bases match TRBD1. CDR1 SGHRS and CDR2 YFSETQ come from the germline V gene. The CDR3 is made up of 16 amino acids. J lost 1 base, V lost 0 bases, and 6 bases had no gene match. CDR3 region: CASSLGRGTENTEAFF. The CDR3 nucleotides read TGCGCCAGCAGCTTGGGAAGAGGGACAGAGAACACTGAAGCTTTCTTT.

The chain carries TRBV19 and TRBJ1-1; maybe TRBD1 (5 bases). Germline CDR1 is LNHDA and CDR2 is SQIVND (reference sequence). The CDR3 runs to 16 residues. With 5 bases removed from V and 1 base from J, the gap between germline ends came to 17 bases. The CDR3 DNA is TGTGCCAGTAGTGGACGATCGGGACTTAAGAACACTGAAGCTTTCTTT. Its protein is CASSGRSGLKNTEAFF.

The genes are TRBV2 and TRBJ1-2; D gene ambiguous. Trimming left V 6 bases short and J 3 bases short, with 8 bases between. From germline, CDR1 is SNHLY and CDR2 FYNNEI. This CDR3 has 12 residues. CDR3 residues: CASRNSDYGYTF. The CDR3 DNA reads TGTGCCAGCAGGAATAGTGACTATGGCTACACCTTC.

This clone was recorded a few times. This sequence joins TRBV2 and TRBJ1-5, with no clear D. Germline CDR1 reads SNHLY; CDR2 reads FYNNEI. Between the trimmed V and J ends, which lost 6 bases and 3 bases, there was a span of 15 bases. The length of the CDR3 is 15 residues. CDR3 coding DNA: TGTGCCAGCAGGGCCACCTCGGGGTCCAATCAGCCCCAGCATTTT. Translation gives CASRATSGSNQPQHF.

This chain uses TRBV7-8 with TRBJ2-2; the D is unclear. The V gene lost 5 bases and the J gene lost 7 bases, with 8 bases spanning the gap. CDR3 length: 12 amino acids. Germline CDR1 reads SGHVS; CDR2 reads FQNEAQ. CDR3 sequence (DNA): TGTGCCAGCAGCCTTAGAGGCGGGGAGCTGTTTTTT. Encoded protein: CASSLRGGELFF. The complete variable domain, with remaining parts taken from reference TRBV7-8 and TRBJ2-2, reads GAGVSQSPRYKVAKRGQDVALRCDPISGHVSLFWYQQALGQGPEFLTYFQNEAQLDKSGLPSDRFFAERPEGSVSTLKIQRTQQEDSAVYLCASSLRGGELFFGEGSRLTVL.

The chain has TRBV7-8 and TRBJ2-7; D uncertain. Germline V gives CDR1 SGHVS, CDR2 FQNEAQ. The CDR3 is 14 amino acids. V was pared by 3 bases and J by 0 bases, with 9 bases between. The CDR3 DNA reads TGTGCCAGCAGCTTCTCTCTGAGCTCCTACGAGCAGTACGTC. Translated, it gives CASSFSLSSYEQYV.

This chain links TRBV5-6 with TRBJ1-1; D is unclear. Germline V gives CDR1 SGHDT, CDR2 YYEEEE. This CDR3 comprises 15 residues. V lost 2 bases and J 4 bases, leaving 15 bases between the germline ends. The CDR3, as DNA: TGTGCCAGCAGCTTCTGGCAGTCCTTCACCACTGAAGCTTTCTTT. It encodes CASSFWQSFTTEAFF.

V usage is TRBV24-1 and J usage is TRBJ2-5; TRBD1 matches 8 bases. The CDR3 contains 15 residues. The germline CDR1 and CDR2 sequences are KGHDR and SFDVKD. Losses at the gene ends were 3 bases for V and 5 bases for J; bases not matched to a gene: 7. Here the CDR3 reads CATSDPRGRGETQYF. CDR3 sequence (DNA): TGTGCCACCAGTGATCCCAGGGGGCGCGGGGAGACCCAGTACTTC.

The CDR3 nucleotides read TGTGCCACCAGTGTGGGGAAGGTTCGCACAGATACGCAGTATTTT. Its protein product is CATSVGKVRTDTQYF. This rearrangement joins TRBV24-1 to TRBJ2-3; D is uncertain. Trimming cost V 5 bases and J 1 base, with 12 bases left between them. The CDR3 length is 15 residues. Germline V gene data show CDR1 as KGHDR and CDR2 as SFDVKD.